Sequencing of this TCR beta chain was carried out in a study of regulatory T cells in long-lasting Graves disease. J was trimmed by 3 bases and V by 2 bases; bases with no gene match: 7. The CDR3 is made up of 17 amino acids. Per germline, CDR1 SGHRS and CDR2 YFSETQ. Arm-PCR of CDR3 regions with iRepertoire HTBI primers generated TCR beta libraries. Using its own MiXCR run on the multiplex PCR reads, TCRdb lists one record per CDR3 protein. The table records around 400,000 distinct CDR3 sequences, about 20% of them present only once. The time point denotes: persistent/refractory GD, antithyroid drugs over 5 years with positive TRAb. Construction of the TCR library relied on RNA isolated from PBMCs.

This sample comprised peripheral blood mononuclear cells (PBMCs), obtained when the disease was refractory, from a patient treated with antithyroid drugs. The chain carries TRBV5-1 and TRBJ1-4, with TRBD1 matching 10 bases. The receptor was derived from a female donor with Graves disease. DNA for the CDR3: TGCGCCAGCAGCTTAGACAGGGGGCCGGGACCTAATGAAAAACTGTTTTTT. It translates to CASSLDRGPGPNEKLFF.